This T cell receptor (beta chain) was found in a study of cytomegalovirus exposure and HLA in healthy donors. Study-wide context: The Caucasian-associated ancestry cluster contained around four fifths of the approximately 390 genotyped donors. Study-level points and caveats: Common viral pathogens seemed to be connected with several of the most significant clusters, according to a later analysis. It was likely that a cluster of highly shared sequence variants was a sequencing artifact.

For this clone: The antigen remains unidentified.

The primer mix had 60 Vbeta and 13 Jbeta primers. Profiling relied on immunoSEQ multiplex PCR, and the TCRdb table lists in-frame clones only, not all of them. The sample lists roughly 200,000 clones; around a tenth were seen once. The specimen sequenced was PBMCs. This TCR was recovered from a woman in her 30s in good health and CMV-seropositive.

DNA for the CDR3: TGCAGCGTTGCCCCCGGGACAGGGTCCTACAATGAGCAGTTCTTC. It encodes CSVAPGTGSYNEQFF. This chain uses TRBV29-1 with TRBJ2-1; 9 bases fit TRBD1. The CDR3 runs 15 residues. Germline trimming cut 4 bases from V and 1 base from J; bases unmatched to any gene: 5. Germline V gives CDR1 SQVTM, CDR2 ANQGSEA.